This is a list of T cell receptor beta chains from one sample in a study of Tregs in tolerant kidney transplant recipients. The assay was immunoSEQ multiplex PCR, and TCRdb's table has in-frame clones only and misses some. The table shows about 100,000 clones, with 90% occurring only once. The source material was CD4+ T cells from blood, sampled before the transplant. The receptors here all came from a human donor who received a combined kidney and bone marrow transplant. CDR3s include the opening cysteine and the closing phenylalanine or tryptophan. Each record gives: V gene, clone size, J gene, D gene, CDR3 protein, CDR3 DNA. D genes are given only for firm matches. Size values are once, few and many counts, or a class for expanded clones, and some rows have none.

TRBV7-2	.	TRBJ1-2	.	CASSLIQSAGYGYTF	TGTGCCAGCAGCTTAATACAAAGCGCAGGGTATGGCTACACCTTC
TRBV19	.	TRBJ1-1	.	CASSIWSGETEAFF	TGTGCCAGTAGTATATGGTCAGGGGAGACTGAAGCTTTCTTT
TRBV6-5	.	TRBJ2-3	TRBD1	CASRRQGAADTQYF	TGTGCCAGCAGGCGACAGGGGGCTGCAGATACGCAGTATTTT
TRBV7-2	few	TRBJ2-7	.	CASSWGHSSYEQYF	TGTGCCAGCAGCTGGGGACACTCTTCCTACGAGCAGTACTTC
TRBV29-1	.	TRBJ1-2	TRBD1	CSGGQAVDYGYTF	TGCAGCGGTGGACAGGCTGTCGACTATGGCTACACCTTC
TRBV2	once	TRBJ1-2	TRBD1	CASSAEQGAFYGYTF	TGTGCCAGCAGTGCGGAACAGGGGGCTTTTTATGGCTACACCTTC
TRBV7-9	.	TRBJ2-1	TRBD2	CASSPGGAINEQFF	TGTGCCAGCAGCCCCGGGGGGGCGATCAATGAGCAGTTCTTC
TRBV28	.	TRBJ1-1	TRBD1	CASSFGTGDSEAFF	TGTGCCAGCAGTTTTGGGACAGGGGACTCTGAAGCTTTCTTT
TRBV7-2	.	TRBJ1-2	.	CASSPDSTNYGYTF	TGTGCCAGCAGTCCTGACAGCACTAACTATGGCTACACCTTC
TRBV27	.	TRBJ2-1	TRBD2	CASSFLLAGGPSDEQFF	TGTGCCAGCAGTTTCCTCCTAGCGGGGGGGCCGAGCGATGAGCAGTTCTTC
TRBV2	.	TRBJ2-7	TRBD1	CASSDDRGAYEQYF	TGTGCCAGCAGCGATGACAGGGGGGCCTACGAGCAGTACTTC
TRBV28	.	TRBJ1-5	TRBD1	CASSRTGTGVSNQPQHF	TGTGCCAGCAGCCGAACCGGGACAGGGGTAAGCAATCAGCCCCAGCATTTT
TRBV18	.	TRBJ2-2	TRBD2	CASSRSGDTGELFF	TGTGCCAGCTCACGTAGCGGGGACACCGGGGAGCTGTTTTTT
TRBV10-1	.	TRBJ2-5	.	CASGSGETQYF	TGCGCCAGCGGGTCCGGGGAGACCCAGTACTTC
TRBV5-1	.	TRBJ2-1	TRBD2	CASSLEASGEQFF	TGCGCCAGCAGCTTGGAGGCTAGCGGGGAGCAGTTCTTC
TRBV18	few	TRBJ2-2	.	CASSRVGTGELFF	TGTGCCAGCTCCCGCGTCGGGACCGGGGAGCTGTTTTTT
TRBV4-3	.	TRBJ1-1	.	CASSQQTGVGTEAFF	TGCGCCAGCAGCCAACAAACGGGGGTAGGGACTGAAGCTTTCTTT
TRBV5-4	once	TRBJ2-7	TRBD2	CASSLGLAGHYEQYF	TGTGCCAGCAGCTTGGGGCTAGCGGGACACTACGAGCAGTACTTC
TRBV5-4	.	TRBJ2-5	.	CASSWGEETQYF	TGTGCCAGCAGCTGGGGGGAGGAGACCCAGTACTTC
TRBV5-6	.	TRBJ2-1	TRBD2	CASRNTGPAGRAAHEQFF	TGTGCCAGCAGAAACACAGGGCCAGCCGGGAGGGCCGCCCATGAGCAGTTCTTC
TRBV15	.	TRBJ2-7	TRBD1	CATSRVQGAEVYF	TGTGCCACCAGCAGAGTCCAGGGGGCGGAGGTGTACTTC
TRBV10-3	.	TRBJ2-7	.	CAISDGTSSYEQYF	TGTGCCATCAGTGACGGGACATCCTCCTACGAGCAGTACTTC
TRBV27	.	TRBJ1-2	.	CASSFAPGVAYGYTF	TGTGCCAGCAGTTTCGCTCCAGGGGTGGCCTATGGCTACACCTTC
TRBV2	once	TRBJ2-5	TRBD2	CASRPGLAGVGETQYF	TGTGCCAGCAGACCGGGACTAGCGGGAGTGGGGGAGACCCAGTACTTC
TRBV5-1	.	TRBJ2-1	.	CASSLVREQFF	TGCGCCAGCAGCTTGGTGCGTGAGCAGTTCTTC
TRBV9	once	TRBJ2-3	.	CASSVEGLTDTQYF	TGTGCCAGCAGCGTAGAGGGACTCACAGATACGCAGTATTTT
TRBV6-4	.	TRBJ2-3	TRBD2	CASSARLAGAGADTQYF	TGTGCCAGCAGTGCCCGACTAGCGGGGGCCGGAGCAGATACGCAGTATTTT
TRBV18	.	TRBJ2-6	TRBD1	CASYTGVGANVLTF	TGTGCCAGCTACACAGGGGTCGGGGCCAACGTCCTGACTTTC
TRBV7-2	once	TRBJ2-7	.	CASSLAAQGRDEQYF	TGTGCCAGCAGCTTAGCCGCGCAGGGGAGGGACGAGCAGTACTTC